This T cell receptor (beta chain) emerged from a study of T cell repertoires in cytomegalovirus infection. Overall study: The public TCR beta signatures pointed to both CMV infection and matching HLA type.

From germline, CDR1 is SGHTA and CDR2 FQGNSA. The CDR3 is 16 residues long. The ends were cut back, 0 bases at V and 3 bases at J, with 12 bases in the middle. At least ten counts were recorded for this clonotype. TCRdb reanalysed the reads using MiXCR and keeps one entry per CDR3 protein. The table has some 600,000 distinct CDR3 sequences, 20% to 30% seen once; the top ten hold 8%. The chain links TRBV7-2 to TRBJ1-5; D remains unclear. The sequencing input was CD8+ T cells from PBMCs. This receptor was taken from a human donor in good health (CMV status not recorded). Some clones in this sample may be carry-over from other donors' samples. CDR3 amino acids: CASSLALTGNNQPQHF. The DNA for the CDR3 is TGTGCCAGCAGCTTAGCCCTTACCGGTAACAATCAGCCCCAGCATTTT. Variable domain in full (rest from reference TRBV7-2 and TRBJ1-5): GAGVSQSPSNKVTEKGKDVELRCDPISGHTALYWYRQSLGQGLEFLIYFQGNSAPDKSGLPSDRFSAERTGGSVSTLTIQRTQQEDSAVYLCASSLALTGNNQPQHFGDGTRLSIL.